This TCR beta chain was observed in a study of shared clonotypes between healthy human individuals. Looking at the study overall: The donors, a couple of women and a few men, were aged 18 to 49.

This clone appeared a single time. Sequenced by immunoSEQ multiplex PCR; TCRdb stores in-frame clones only, minus some. The sample lists roughly 1 million clones; about 80% were seen once. The sequenced material came from memory CD4+ T cells sorted from blood. Subset denoted: CD45RA-negative fraction. This receptor was obtained from a man younger than 35 in good health.

The CDR3 is CASGREAYNSPLHF. In nucleotides, the CDR3 is TGTGCCAGCGGGAGGGAGGCTTATAATTCACCCCTCCACTTT. V is TRBV25-1 and J is TRBJ1-6, with D unclear. The CDR3 is made up of 14 amino acids. In germline, CDR1 is MGHDK, CDR2 SYGVNS. Trimming cost V 8 bases and J 4 bases, with 12 bases left between them.